Sequencing of this T cell receptor beta chain was carried out in a study of T cell responses to AZD1222 COVID-19 vaccine. CDR1 SGHRS and CDR2 YFSETQ come from the germline V gene. The CDR3 extends over 13 amino acids. Trimming stripped 2 bases from V and 8 bases from J, with 10 bases between. Libraries were prepared by immunoSEQ multiplex PCR; TCRdb keeps only in-frame clonotypes and omits some of them. The repertoire consists of about 78,000 clones, with roughly 85% occurring once and the leading ten covering about 3%. This specimen was peripheral blood, taken on day 0 of AZD1222 vaccination. This TCR was recovered from an adult in good health. The J gene is TRBJ2-2, the V gene TRBV5-1; D call uncertain. CDR3 nucleotides: TGCGCCAGCAGCTTCAGAGGTGCTGGGGAGCTGTTTTTT. Its translation: CASSFRGAGELFF.